This TCR beta chain was observed in a study of shared clonotypes between healthy human individuals (dated by TCRdb to 2018 to 2021). Regarding the study in general: The cohort comprised two women and a few men aged 18 to 49 years. For each donor, CD4 naive and CD4 memory were each run on three plates, CD8 naive on two plates, and CD8 memory on one plate. To estimate repertoire size and how much clonotype sharing occurs between individuals, the study deeply sequenced the blood TCR repertoires of several healthy adults. To increase sequencing depth and limit assay-specific biases, TCR repertoire library preparation and sequencing were carried out by different laboratories using diverse techniques. Per donor, leukapheresis produced somewhere between about 0.8 and 9 billion PBMCs. Paper-wide results and their limitations: Roughly 5% of naive CD4, 3.5% of naive CD8, 2.3% of memory CD4, and about 0.4% of memory CD8 clonotypes were shared across several donors. Even with the large sequencing depth, rarefaction of the sorted-subset datasets indicated that sequencing was incomplete. Naive subsets generally had larger estimated clonotype richness than memory subsets did. Pairwise subsampling led to the expectation that sequencing depth would affect the degree of clonotype sharing among donors. Clonotypes shared by all four sorted-subset donors showed higher generation probabilities than non-shared clonotypes. The small number of donors limited the genetic and exposure-history diversity represented. Only blood was sampled, and tissue TCR repertoires likely differ from those in blood.

CD8 naive samples consisted of CD45RO-negative cells that were positively selected for CCR7, yielding a CD45RA+CCR7+ population without TemRA cells. Donors were healthy HIV-negative adults with no recently reported acute infections or vaccinations. Only Caucasian adults living in Nashville, Tennessee, USA were represented among the donors. After blood collection by leukapheresis, PBMCs were isolated using Ficoll-Histopaque density gradient centrifugation and then cryopreserved in the vapor phase of liquid nitrogen. Analytical flow cytometry was used to check the purity and quantity of each magnetically sorted T cell population. Each sorted fraction had its genomic DNA isolated and then quantified by UV absorbance on a Nanodrop 2000c. With regard to this clone: No cognate antigen has been identified for it. Per-base quality was not reported, and no clone a single base away is much larger than it. Different DNA sequences within this sample yield the same CDR3.

Using the deep immunoSEQ assay, TCR CDR3 regions were amplified from genomic DNA by multiplex PCR. For each cell subset, the extracted genomic DNA was distributed evenly across all wells of several immunoSEQ 96-well plates, and each plate served as one replicate. For sorted subsets, each replicate PCR was loaded with roughly 200 ng genomic DNA, equivalent to approximately 33,000 T cell genomes. Purified libraries were quantified with a Qubit 3.0 fluorometer, sized on a Bioanalyzer 2100, and re-quantified with the KAPA Library Quantification kit. Every immunoSEQ 96-well plate was sequenced on a dedicated single-read 150-cycle Illumina NextSeq 550 flow cell. The study's own analysis went as follows. Because the immunoSEQ output included only junctional sequences and no quality scores, the filtering could not be the same as the filtering used for full-length reads. To assign V/J genes and CDR3, sequences were annotated using PyIR, a Python wrapper for IgBLAST v1.9, with IMGT germline references. Reads were removed for weak V/J assignments (E-value above 1e-6), missing CDR3, stop codons, out-of-frame junctions, or ambiguous translated residues. V3J clonotypes were defined as sequences sharing the same inferred V gene, J gene, and CDR3 amino acid sequence. Percentage overlap between repertoires was calculated by dividing the number of shared unique clonotypes by the size of the smaller repertoire. Repertoire richness was assessed with RTK rarefaction, the Chao1 estimator, and Recon v2.1 estimates of unobserved clonotypes. Generation probabilities were computed with OLGA for all TCRbeta clonotypes obtained by the gDNA method from four donors. TCRdb limited this immuneACCESS table to in-frame rearrangements with V and J called. A share of clones is missing; checked studies link under half to unresolved V genes, and the rest is unexplained. For V, J and clone size, that table is used; D and trimming come from the DNA. The sample table holds about 2.1 million clones, of which approximately 94% were seen once. The ten largest clones add up to roughly 1.7% of the sample.

CDR1 KGHSH and CDR2 LQKENI were looked up in the germline V gene. V gives up 0 bases and J gives up 4 bases, and the segment between their germline ends measures 6 bases. The cysteine opens and the phenylalanine closes a CDR3 of 13 amino acids. Left in the record is the CDR3 DNA by itself, 39 bases read in frame from the first base. In this chain, TRBV18 is recombined with TRBJ1-2; the D segment could be TRBD1, given 6 matching bases. The sequenced sample consisted of naive CD8+ T cells from PBMCs. The intended sense of this specimen's cell subset or site label: CD45RA+CCR7+. The TCR originated in a man aged 18-30 years in good health. Some clones in this sample may be carry-over from other donors' samples. The DNA sequence reads TGTGCCAGCTCACCACCGGGGGCCTATGGCTACACCTTC. Its protein is CASSPPGAYGYTF.